Each of the 27 T cell receptor beta chains below was sequenced from the same sample in a study of cytomegalovirus exposure and HLA in healthy donors. The PCR made use of 60 Vbeta and 13 Jbeta primers. Here immunoSEQ multiplex PCR was the method, and the copy in TCRdb shows in-frame clones only, minus some. In the table there are about 120,000 clones, approximately 80% of which are singletons. Sequenced sample: PBMCs. The receptors shown here come from a man between 50 and 59 years old in good health and CMV-seropositive.

The rearrangement links TRBV19 to TRBJ1-2, with 7 bases that match TRBD1. CDR1 and CDR2 (germline): LNHDA, SQIVND (reference sequence). J gave up 4 bases and V 7 bases, and 3 bases lay outside the gene matches. The CDR3 contains 12 residues. The CDR3 here is CASMAGGYGYTF. Here the CDR3 DNA reads TGTGCCAGTATGGCAGGGGGCTATGGCTACACCTTC.

The rearrangement joins TRBV20-1 to TRBJ1-1; D unresolved. The V end lost 8 bases, the J end lost 0 bases, and 7 bases lay between the germline ends. The CDR3 contains 11 residues. CDR1 is DFQATT, CDR2 SNEGSKA, per germline (reference sequence). The CDR3 sequence is CSRLVNTEAFF. The CDR3 nucleotides are TGCAGTAGACTCGTGAACACTGAAGCTTTCTTT.

The rearrangement joins TRBV7-9 to TRBJ1-4, with no clear D. The CDR3 loop spans 14 amino acids. Germline-derived CDR1 and CDR2 are SEHNR and FQNEAQ (reference sequence). V dropped 4 bases and J dropped 0 bases, with 6 bases sitting between them. For the CDR3, the DNA is TGTGCCAGCAGCTACTCCTCAACTAATGAAAAACTGTTTTTT. It translates to CASSYSSTNEKLFF. Looking up the rest from reference TRBV7-9 and TRBJ1-4 gives the full variable domain: DTGVSQNPRHKITKRGQNVTFRCDPISEHNRLYWYRQTLGQGPEFLTYFQNEAQLEKSRLLSDRFSAERPKGSFSTLEIQRTEQGDSAMYLCASSYSSTNEKLFFGSGTQLSVL.

The J gene is TRBJ1-2, the V gene TRBV7-2, with D possibly TRBD1 on 5 matching bases. The CDR3 sequence is 15 residues long. From germline, CDR1 is SGHTA and CDR2 FQGNSA. Deletions cut 2 bases from V and 1 base from J, with 11 bases between. The CDR3 protein is CASSLMVGVNYGYTF. CDR3 nucleotides: TGTGCCAGCAGCTTAATGGTAGGGGTTAACTATGGCTACACCTTC. Using reference TRBV7-2 and TRBJ1-2 for the parts outside the CDR3, the full variable domain is GAGVSQSPSNKVTEKGKDVELRCDPISGHTALYWYRQSLGQGLEFLIYFQGNSAPDKSGLPSDRFSAERTGGSVSTLTIQRTQQEDSAVYLCASSLMVGVNYGYTFGSGTRLTVV.

This clone was counted only a few times. The chain is built from TRBV19 and TRBJ1-2, with 8 bases matching TRBD1. J gave up 8 bases and V 4 bases, and 12 bases lay outside the gene matches. Per the germline V gene, CDR1 is LNHDA and CDR2 is SQIVND (reference sequence). The CDR3 is 15 residues long. In nucleotides, the CDR3 is TGTGCCAGTAGTAGAGCGACAGGGGCCGCTCCAGGCTACACCTTC. This sequence encodes CASSRATGAAPGYTF.

About this clone itself: Because the CDR3's place on the DNA is in doubt, the DNA is left out and the CDR3 is given as listed by TCRdb. The rearrangement links TRBV6-5 to TRBJ2-7; TRBD2 was called by the table and not checked on the DNA. Germline-derived CDR1 and CDR2 are MNHEY and SVGAGI. The CDR3 length is 16 residues, termini included. CDR3 loop: CASSSSGLAGKGEQYF.

The CDR3 DNA reads as TGTGCCAGTAGTATGGGTGGGGGAGCGGGGGGCATTCAGTACTTC. Residues: CASSMGGGAGGIQYF. The chain uses TRBV19 and TRBJ2-4; 9 bases match TRBD2. This CDR3 region has 15 residues. The germline CDR1 and CDR2 sequences are LNHDA and SQIVND (reference sequence). V lost 3 bases and J lost 9; bases outside the gene matches: 9. The variable domain in full, completed from reference TRBV19 and TRBJ2-4, reads DGGITQSPKYLFRKEGQNVTLSCEQNLNHDAMYWYRQDPGQGLRLIYYSQIVNDFQKGDIAEGYSVSREKKESFPLTVTSAQKNPTAFYLCASSMGGGAGGIQYFGAGTRLSVL.

This chain links TRBV28 with TRBJ2-1, with 16 bases fitting TRBD2. With V trimmed by 4 bases and J by 6 bases, 6 bases remained unmatched. CDR1 is MDHEN, CDR2 SYDVKM, per germline. This CDR3 has 17 residues. CDR3 sequence (DNA): TGTGCCAGCAGTTCCGGGACTAGCGGGGGGGCGGGCAATGAGCAGTTCTTC. It yields the protein CASSSGTSGGAGNEQFF.

Only a few counts were recorded for this clone. The rearrangement joins TRBV28 to TRBJ2-7; 10 bases fit TRBD1. V lost 8 bases and J lost 2; bases outside the gene matches: 9. Looked up from germline, CDR1 is MDHEN and CDR2 is SYDVKM. This CDR3 is 15 amino acids long. Here the CDR3 reads CASAEAGTGAYEQYF. CDR3 bases: TGTGCCAGCGCAGAGGCCGGGACAGGGGCCTACGAGCAGTACTTC.

In DNA, the CDR3 is TGTGCCAGCAGCTTGACAGGGGAGAGGAATGAGCAGTTCTTC. Residues: CASSLTGERNEQFF. This rearrangement joins TRBV11-3 to TRBJ2-1, with 8 bases lining up with TRBD1. Germline V gene lookup returns CDR1 SGHNT and CDR2 YENEEA. Unmatched junction bases numbered 5, after V lost 3 bases and J lost 7 bases. The CDR3 is 14 amino acids.

J is TRBJ2-3 and V is TRBV5-1; maybe TRBD1 (5 bases). In germline, CDR1 is SGHRS, CDR2 YFSETQ. The length of the CDR3 is 18 residues. Trimming took off 4 bases at V and 0 bases at J, with 21 bases between the two ends. The DNA for the CDR3 is TGCGCCAGCAGCGGAAGCGAGAGAAACAGGTTTAGCACAGATACGCAGTATTTT. This sequence encodes CASSGSERNRFSTDTQYF.

The V call is TRBV5-4, the J call TRBJ2-7; maybe TRBD2 (6 bases). CDR1 is SGHNT, CDR2 YYREEE, per germline (reference sequence). CDR3 size: 13 residues. The V gene lost 7 bases and the J gene lost 0 bases, with 11 bases spanning the gap. The DNA of the CDR3 is TGTGCCAGCCGCCGGGAGAGCTCCTACGAGCAGTACTTC. Protein: CASRRESSYEQYF. Full variable domain (missing parts from reference TRBV5-4 and TRBJ2-7): ETGVTQSPTHLIKTRGQQVTLRCSSQSGHNTVSWYQQALGQGPQFIFQYYREEENGRGNFPPRFSGLQFPNYSSELNVNALELDDSALYLCASRRESSYEQYFGPGTRLTVT.

The V gene is TRBV23-1, the J gene TRBJ2-5; a possible D gene is TRBD1 (5 bases). TRBJ2-7 explains the end of the DNA better; the J call may be wrong. TRBV23-1 is reported as an ORF; its role is uncertain. The CDR3 has 18 residues. The CDR3 sequence is CASSQPSGGTGPSYEQYF. DNA for the CDR3: TGCGCCAGCAGTCAACCCTCGGGTGGAACAGGTCCTTCCTACGAGCAGTACTTC.

This chain links TRBV7-3 with TRBJ1-2; D is perhaps TRBD1 (5 bases). The CDR3 has 13 amino acids. V was trimmed by 1 base and J by 10 bases, leaving 13 bases between them. The germline gives CDR1 SGHTA, CDR2 FQGTGA. The CDR3 nucleotides are TGTGCCAGCAGCTTAAATAACGGGGGGGACTACACCTTC. Its translation: CASSLNNGGDYTF.

The genes are TRBV4-2 and TRBJ2-7; 13 nucleotides line up with TRBD2. The V segment lost 4 bases and the J segment 1 base; nucleotides outside the gene matches: 10. CDR3 length: 18 residues. CDR1 is LGHNA and CDR2 is YNFKEQ in the germline V gene. For the CDR3, the DNA is TGTGCCAGCAGCCGTGAATTCGGACTAGCGGGAGTATCCTACGAGCAGTACTTC. It yields the protein CASSREFGLAGVSYEQYF.

The gene calls are TRBV4-2 and TRBJ1-5; 10 nucleotides match TRBD1. Germline V gene data show CDR1 as LGHNA and CDR2 as YNFKEQ. Trimming cost V 1 base and J 3 bases; bases outside gene matches: 3. The CDR3 loop spans 16 amino acids. The chain's CDR3 is CASSQVGTGDNQPQHF. CDR3 sequence (DNA): TGTGCCAGCAGCCAAGTGGGGACAGGGGACAATCAGCCCCAGCATTTT.

This sequence joins TRBV4-1 and TRBJ2-1, with 7 bases identical to TRBD1. Looked up from germline, CDR1 is MGHRA and CDR2 is YSYEKL. CDR3 length equals 17 residues. J gave up 1 base and V 3 bases, and 9 bases lay outside the gene matches. The CDR3 DNA is TGCGCCAGCAGCCAGGCACAGGGGATTGGGTCCTACAATGAGCAGTTCTTC. It codes for CASSQAQGIGSYNEQFF.

This clone was picked up a small number of times. J is TRBJ1-1 and V is TRBV6-5; 7 bases agree with TRBD1. This CDR3 has 14 residues. V trimming: 5 bases; J trimming: 4 bases; junction bases outside the gene matches: 7. Per germline, CDR1 MNHEY and CDR2 SVGAGI. The DNA of the CDR3 is TGTGCCAGCAGTCCAGGGGGGTGGATCACTGAAGCTTTCTTT. Amino acids: CASSPGGWITEAFF.

This clone was observed a single time. The sample contains more than one DNA sequence encoding this CDR3. The chain uses TRBV4-1 and TRBJ1-6; D not resolved. Germline V CDR1 and CDR2: MGHRA, YSYEKL. Trimming stripped 2 bases from V and 4 bases from J, with 15 bases between. The CDR3 consists of 17 residues. The CDR3 DNA reads as TGCGCCAGCAGCCAACCGGTGGCAGGCTCGTATAATTCACCCCTCCACTTT. This translates into CASSQPVAGSYNSPLHF.

The rearrangement links TRBV2 to TRBJ2-1, with D hard to call. CDR1 and CDR2 (germline): SNHLY, FYNNEI. V lost 10 bases and J lost 2, with 15 bases in between. CDR3 size: 14 residues. The CDR3 DNA reads as TGTGCCACCAAGGAGAGGTCGCCCTACAATGAGCAGTTCTTC. It is translated as CATKERSPYNEQFF.

The chain employs TRBV2 and TRBJ1-2, with D perhaps matching TRBD1 (6 bases). V lost 0 bases and J lost 4, with 9 bases in between. There are 14 residues in the CDR3. Germline CDR1 is SNHLY and CDR2 is FYNNEI. This CDR3 is CASSEARGAYGYTF. The CDR3, as DNA: TGTGCCAGCAGTGAAGCACGGGGGGCCTATGGCTACACCTTC.

The chain couples TRBV6-1 to TRBJ1-2, with D unclear. The CDR3 loop spans 14 amino acids. Looked up from germline, CDR1 is MNHNS and CDR2 is SASEGT. Trimming removed 1 base at V and 1 base at J, with 7 bases between. CDR3 in DNA: TGTGCCAGCAGTGAAGGGAACAGTAACTATGGCTACACCTTC. It yields the protein CASSEGNSNYGYTF.

This rearrangement joins TRBV13 to TRBJ2-2; a possible D gene is TRBD1 (6 bases). There are 17 residues in the CDR3. V was pared by 5 bases and J by 6 bases, with 22 bases between. Germline V gene sequence: CDR1 PRHDT, CDR2 FYEKMQ (reference sequence). The CDR3 reads CASSGSPPLQGPGELFF. DNA of the CDR3: TGTGCCAGCAGCGGGTCCCCCCCTTTACAGGGTCCCGGGGAGCTGTTTTTT. Supplemented by reference TRBV13 and TRBJ2-2, the full variable domain reads AAGVIQSPRHLIKEKRETATLKCYPIPRHDTVYWYQQGPGQDPQFLISFYEKMQSDKGSIPDRFSAQQFSDYHSELNMSSLELGDSALYFCASSGSPPLQGPGELFFGEGSRLTVL.

The chain recombines TRBV4-1 with TRBJ2-7, with D maybe TRBD1 (5 bases). V shed 3 bases and J shed 3 bases, with 9 bases lying between them. The CDR3 is 13 residues long. The germline CDR1 and CDR2 sequences are MGHRA and YSYEKL. CDR3 amino acids: CASSHIQDYEQYF. In DNA form, the CDR3 reads TGCGCCAGCAGCCATATACAGGACTACGAGCAGTACTTC.

The rearrangement joins TRBV9 to TRBJ2-2; 7 bases line up with TRBD2. The junction had 6 bases not matched to a gene; V was cut back by 4 bases and J by 0 bases. The CDR3 spans 16 residues. Germline values: CDR1 SGDLS, CDR2 YYNGEE. CDR3 DNA: TGTGCCAGCAGCCTAGGGACTACCACGAACACCGGGGAGCTGTTTTTT. Translated, it gives CASSLGTTTNTGELFF.

CDR3 nucleotides: TGTGCCAGCAGCTCACAAGGACAGGGGAAAGAGACCCAGTACTTC. Translation: CASSSQGQGKETQYF. The chain combines TRBV5-4 with TRBJ2-5; 9 bases are shared with TRBD1. Germline trimming cut 3 bases from V and 3 bases from J; bases unmatched to any gene: 6. The germline V gene encodes CDR1 SGHNT and CDR2 YYREEE (reference sequence). The CDR3 extends over 15 amino acids. Based on the CDR3 plus reference TRBV5-4 and TRBJ2-5, the full variable domain is ETGVTQSPTHLIKTRGQQVTLRCSSQSGHNTVSWYQQALGQGPQFIFQYYREEENGRGNFPPRFSGLQFPNYSSELNVNALELDDSALYLCASSSQGQGKETQYFGPGTRLLVL.

A single count supports this clone. The genes are TRBV4-3 and TRBJ2-5, with 13 bases fitting TRBD2. Germline V gives CDR1 LGHNA, CDR2 YSLEER. J gave up 4 bases and V 4 bases, and 12 bases lay outside the gene matches. The CDR3 has 18 amino acids. In DNA, the CDR3 is TGCGCCAGCAGCCCCCATGTCGGGACTAGCGGGATGGTAGAGACCCAGTACTTC. This translates into CASSPHVGTSGMVETQYF.